This T cell receptor (beta chain) was observed in a study of T-cell memory formation after mild COVID-19. Using its own MiXCR run on the 5' RACE reads, TCRdb lists one record per CDR3 protein. The sample lists 140,000 to 150,000 distinct CDR3 sequences, about 5.7% occurring once. The CDR3 is made up of 15 amino acids. After removal of 5 bases from V and 7 bases from J, the junction contained 11 bases not matched to a gene. Germline CDR1 reads KGHSH; CDR2 reads LQKENI. This clonotype appeared a few times. The TCR was taken from an adult woman who had mild COVID-19 (a few samples of this study predate the infection). Cell type and time point are not known. Sequencing used PBMCs or a T cell subset sorted from them (not recorded which). The rearrangement uses TRBV18 and TRBJ1-1; 9 nucleotides agree with TRBD1. In DNA form, the CDR3 reads TGTGCCAGCTCAGTACAGGGGGCGCTTCAAAATGAAGCTTTCTTT. The encoded protein is CASSVQGALQNEAFF.